Given below is one TCR beta chain in context. Its antigen is currently not known. Per-base qualities were not stored, and no clone one base away is much larger. Library construction relied on the immunoSEQ multiplex PCR assay. For the multiplex PCR, a mixture combining 60 forward primers for TCR Vbeta segments and 13 reverse primers for TCR Jbeta segments was used. Amplification of the CDR3 region of rearranged TCR beta genes was performed with a multiplex PCR assay on genomic DNA. Amplified TCR beta libraries were sequenced as 87-base-pair reads on the Illumina HiSeq System. The paper's data handling went like this. A later analysis tallied around 87 million unique TCR beta chains across the 550 to 850 repertoires, and around 12 million of those chains were shared by two or more donors. To remove PCR and sequencing errors, raw reads were error-corrected and collapsed into unique sequences using a nearest-neighbor algorithm that merged closely related sequences. Alignment of CDR3 sequences to IMGT reference sequences was used to assign V, D and J gene segments. Each retained sequence needed at least a six-nucleotide match to both a V gene segment and a J gene segment. A rearrangement was called productive if the CDR3 had no stop codons and remained in frame with V and J, and every other rearrangement was called non-productive. CDR3 was defined according to IMGT convention as the region running from the second conserved V-encoded cysteine to the conserved J-encoded phenylalanine. The earlier analysis of 587 of the donors excluded sequences that lacked an unambiguous match to a single V gene segment. In an earlier analysis of some 590 of the donors, a V segment was called functional when productive rearrangements were above 56.7%, and segregating when the standard deviation between donors exceeded 5%. A statistical classification framework was built for diagnosing cytomegalovirus status from the catalog of TCR beta chain sequences. V and J gene assignment, in a later analysis, came from comparing TCR nucleotide sequences with IMGT/GENE-DB human TR gene sequences. Using the TCRdist pipeline, a later analysis assigned CDR3 sequences along with most-parsimonious VDJ recombination scenarios. A later analysis defined each TCR beta chain by its CDR3 amino acid sequence plus V-gene family, and excluded reads lacking a unique V-gene family. In a later analysis, fewer than 600 highly shared, low-generation-probability nucleotide sequences were removed to address suspected cross-contamination and a sequencing artifact. In a later analysis, a clonal expansion index for each public chain was calculated from normalized within-repertoire ranks of inferred template counts. Generation probabilities in a later analysis came from a VDJ recombination model fitted to out-of-frame rearrangements, and those results were checked against IGoR. A later analysis scored TCR-TCR, TCR-HLA and TCR-CMV co-occurrence with hypergeometric tests, applying a repertoire-size bias correction to TCR pairs. In a later analysis, false discovery rates were estimated by permuting HLA or CMV assignments 20 times. In a later analysis, co-occurring TCRs were grouped using DBSCAN, and TCRdist sequence similarity was added for clustering within HLA-allele-positive subsets. Repertoires with fewer than 30,000 or more than 120,000 public chains, plus five repertoires with anomalous nucleotide sharing, were excluded from co-occurrence clustering. Drawn from immuneACCESS, this table holds only the in-frame rearrangements with V and J called that TCRdb kept. Clones are partly lost; checked studies trace under half to an unresolved V gene and leave the rest unexplained. That table supplies the V and J calls and clone size; D and trimming were determined from the DNA. The sample has over 150,000 clones on record, about four fifths of them singletons. The top ten clonotypes cover over 10% of the sample.

These data are taken from a study of cytomegalovirus exposure and HLA in healthy donors (TCRdb year 2017). For the wider study: An earlier analysis of some 600 of the donors reported around 280 Gb of sequence data and about 120 million unique TCR beta sequences obtained from about 180 million T cells. Approximately 310 gigabases of sequencing data and approximately 85 million unique TCR sequences were included in an early release covering about 600 HLA-typed donors. The genetic ancestry cluster associated with self-reported Caucasian donors included 80% to 90% of the 398 genotyped donors. The aim of the study was to test whether cataloging public T cell receptors could identify signatures of past pathogen exposure. Using immunosequencing, the study profiled T cell repertoires from 666 subjects and related those repertoires to cytomegalovirus serostatus. Besides the first cohort of some 670 subjects, a separate validation cohort made up of roughly 120 different subjects was used. High-throughput TCR immunosequencing, statistical association of individual TCRs with disease status, and machine learning were combined to predict cytomegalovirus infection status. A later analysis re-analyzed previously published TCR beta repertoires from about 730 donors and added high-resolution HLA genotyping to study TCR occurrence patterns. Rather than drawing on any new phenotypic data, the later analysis identified candidate immune exposures from TCR beta sequences and the way those sequences occurred across donors. An earlier analysis of several hundred of the donors used high-throughput TCR beta sequencing to judge whether each TCR beta V gene segment behaved as functional or pseudogenic. Donor age, sex, ethnicity and CMV serostatus were compiled together with the repertoire data. In a later genetic analysis, genome-wide SNP genotypes for about three fifths of the roughly 670 donors were used, and that subset was treated as a discovery cohort. All discovery cohort repertoires had been generated on a single sequencing platform. HLA typing covered class I and class II loci at four-digit resolution. The number of typed donors differed by locus: about 620-630 for A, B, C, DRB1 and DQB1; 500 to 550 for DQA1; approximately 600 for DPA1; and around 490 for DPB1. Several DR-DQ haplotypes were handled as single units for association and clustering because linkage in the cohort was strong. Among a few hundred genotyped donors of the cohort, an average of 235,054 unique TCR beta nucleotide sequences were sequenced per donor, around a sixth of them non-productive.

The CDR3 numbers 15 residues from cysteine through phenylalanine. Only the CDR3 portion is preserved as DNA: 45 bases, with reading frame beginning at the first base. The V and J ends are trimmed by 5 bases and 6 bases, leaving 17 bases between them. The germline V gene yields SGHAT for CDR1 and FQNNGV for CDR2. The cohort consisted of hundreds of healthy bone marrow donors. At the time of sampling, every cohort member was nominally healthy, though immune exposures that went unrecorded were likely present. The donor was CMV seronegative and belonged to the group of several hundred seronegative cohort members. Every donor gave a peripheral blood sample, and the peripheral blood mononuclear cells from that sample were used for TCR beta sequencing. Genomic DNA extraction from the blood cell samples was performed with the Qiagen DNeasy Blood Extraction Kit. General study outcomes and caveats: The study listed 150 to 200 TCR beta chains as associated with cytomegalovirus. According to a later genetic analysis, donors in an Asian-associated ancestry cluster had fewer N-insertions in productive TCRs than the approximately 650-donor mean. In a later analysis, TCR association rates were found to vary across HLA loci, with the most associated TCRs seen for DRB1 alleles and the fewest for HLA-C alleles. The cohort was sequenced for TCR beta chains only, and without alpha or paired-chain data the features that could be detected were limited. The only immune exposure information available for the cohort was CMV serostatus. When HLA alleles, especially DR and DQ, strongly co-occurred, attributing TCR associations to individual alleles was difficult. The earlier analysis of approximately 560 of the donors excluded roughly 17 rarely observed V segments, including chromosome 9 orphons, because counts were too low. V-gene and J-gene trimming of TCR beta chains was associated with a missense DCLRE1C variant in a later genetic analysis, and the association was replicated in an independent cohort. Linkage disequilibrium might explain the correlated functional status among segregating V segments, but an unknown experimental factor could not be excluded. In a later analysis, 16,951 TCR beta sequences were associated with specific HLA alleles at a false discovery rate of 0.05. A later analysis found that most CMV-associated TCR beta chains appeared HLA-restricted, with HLA associations seemingly driven largely by CMV exposure. A cluster of highly shared sequence variants was judged likely to represent a technical artifact of the sequencing pipeline. Because some donors lacked HLA typing at each locus, the association tests relied only on the typed subset. The classifier was reported to diagnose cytomegalovirus status with high specificity and sensitivity in both the original cohort and the validation cohort. Several of the top co-occurrence clusters appeared to be linked to parvovirus B19, influenza, CMV and Epstein-Barr virus, according to a later analysis. Presence/absence analyses assumed roughly uniform sequencing depth across donors, an assumption that may not hold. Broadly in line with IMGT annotations, most TCR beta V segments showed up in productive rearrangements about 87% or about 30% of the time in an earlier analysis of several hundred of the donors. In vitro tests confirmed that a few of the cytomegalovirus-associated TCR beta chains recognize cytomegalovirus antigens. It was suggested by the authors that the approach could potentially be generalized to other disease states and immunological phenotypes. In a later analysis, HLA-associated TCR beta chains were found to be more clonally expanded and to have lower generation probabilities than equally common non-associated chains. While some public TCRs were present in many individuals, most TCR sequences turned up only very rarely across donors. A further reported finding was that TCR beta sequences accurately predicted the HLA-A and HLA-B alleles for most subjects in the first cohort. Because the 87-base-pair reads could not distinguish some IMGT-functional V segments, including TRBV6-2 and TRBV6-3, those segments were excluded.

Sequenced input: PBMCs. This chain is built from TRBV11-2 and TRBJ2-1; D gene: possibly TRBD2, on 6 matching bases. This clonotype was sampled from a woman aged 50 to 60 in good health and CMV-seronegative. The DNA is as follows: TGTGCCAGCAGCCCTCCCCCGCTAGCGCGCAATGAGCAGTTCTTC. This is translated as CASSPPPLARNEQFF.